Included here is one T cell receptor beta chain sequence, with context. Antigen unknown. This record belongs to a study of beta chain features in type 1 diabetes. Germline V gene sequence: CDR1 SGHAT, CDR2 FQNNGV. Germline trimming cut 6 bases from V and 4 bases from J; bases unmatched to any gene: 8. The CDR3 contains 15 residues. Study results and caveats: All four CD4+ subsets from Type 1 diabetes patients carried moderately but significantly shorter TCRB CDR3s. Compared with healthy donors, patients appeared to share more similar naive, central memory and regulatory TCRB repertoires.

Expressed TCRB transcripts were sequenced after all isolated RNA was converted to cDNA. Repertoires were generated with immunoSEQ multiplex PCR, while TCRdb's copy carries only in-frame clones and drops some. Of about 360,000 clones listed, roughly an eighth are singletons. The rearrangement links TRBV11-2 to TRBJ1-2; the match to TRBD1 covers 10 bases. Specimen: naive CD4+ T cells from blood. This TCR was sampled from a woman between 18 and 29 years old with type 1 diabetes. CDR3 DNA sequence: TGTGCCAGCAGGCGCCCGGGACAGGGGACCTATGGCTACACCTTC. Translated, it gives CASRRPGQGTYGYTF.